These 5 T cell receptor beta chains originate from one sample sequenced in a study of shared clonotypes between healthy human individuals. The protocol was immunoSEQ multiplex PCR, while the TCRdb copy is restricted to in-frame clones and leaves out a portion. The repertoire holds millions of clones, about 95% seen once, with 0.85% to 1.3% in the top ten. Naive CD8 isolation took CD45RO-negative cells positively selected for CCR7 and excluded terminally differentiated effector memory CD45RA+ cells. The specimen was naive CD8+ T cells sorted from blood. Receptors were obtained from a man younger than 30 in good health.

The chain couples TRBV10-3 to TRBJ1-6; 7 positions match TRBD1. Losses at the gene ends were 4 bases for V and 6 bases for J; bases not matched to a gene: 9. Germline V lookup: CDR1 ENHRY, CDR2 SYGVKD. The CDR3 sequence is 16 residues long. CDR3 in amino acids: CAISGEGAGSNSPLHF. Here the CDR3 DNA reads TGTGCCATCAGTGGAGAGGGGGCTGGCAGTAATTCACCCCTCCACTTT.

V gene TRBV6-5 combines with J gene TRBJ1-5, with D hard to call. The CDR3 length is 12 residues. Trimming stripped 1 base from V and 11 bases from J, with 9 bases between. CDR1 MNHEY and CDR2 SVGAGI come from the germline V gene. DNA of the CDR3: TGTGCCAGCAGTTACTTGTTCTCAGCCCAGCATTTT. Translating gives CASSYLFSAQHF.

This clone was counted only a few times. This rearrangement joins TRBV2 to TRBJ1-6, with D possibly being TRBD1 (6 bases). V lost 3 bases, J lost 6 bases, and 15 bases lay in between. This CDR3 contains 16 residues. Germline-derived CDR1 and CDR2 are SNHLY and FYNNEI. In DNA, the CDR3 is TGTGCCAGCAGTGATTTCCCAGGGGCCGCTAATTCACCCCTCCACTTT. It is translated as CASSDFPGAANSPLHF.

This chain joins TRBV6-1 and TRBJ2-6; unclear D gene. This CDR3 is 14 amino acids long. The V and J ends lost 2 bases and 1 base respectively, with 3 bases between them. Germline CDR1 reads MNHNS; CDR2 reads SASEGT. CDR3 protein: CASSERSGANVLTF. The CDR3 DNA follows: TGTGCCAGCAGTGAAAGGTCTGGGGCCAACGTCCTGACTTTC.

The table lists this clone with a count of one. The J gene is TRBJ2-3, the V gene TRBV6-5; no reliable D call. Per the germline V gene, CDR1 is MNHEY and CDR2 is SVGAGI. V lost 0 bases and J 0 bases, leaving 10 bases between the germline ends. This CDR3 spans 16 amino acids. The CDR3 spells CASSYSPETSTDTQYF. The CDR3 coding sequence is TGTGCCAGCAGTTACTCGCCGGAAACTAGCACAGATACGCAGTATTTT.